These T cell receptor beta chains were read from a single sample in a study of blood T cell repertoires in COVID-19. Here immunoSEQ multiplex PCR was the method, and the copy in TCRdb shows in-frame clones only, minus some. The table shows under 150,000 clones, with 84% occurring only once. The material sequenced was PBMCs or T cells enriched from blood (not recorded which). Receptor source: a man aged 50-59 years in a cohort exposed to, infected with or recovered from COVID-19 (not recorded which). CDR3s include the opening cysteine and the closing phenylalanine or tryptophan. D genes are given only for firm matches. Size tells how often a clone was seen (once, few, many) or the class of an expanded clone, and some rows leave it out.

v_gene: TRBV7-2; j_gene: TRBJ1-1; len: 11; abundance: .; d_gene: .; CDR3aa: CASSPGFEAFF; CDR3nt: TGTGCCAGCAGCCCCGGTTTTGAAGCTTTCTTT
v_gene: TRBV5-1; j_gene: TRBJ2-3; len: 15; abundance: .; d_gene: TRBD1; CDR3aa: CASMTPGQGADTQYF; CDR3nt: TGCGCCAGCATGACACCGGGACAGGGGGCGGATACGCAGTATTTT
v_gene: TRBV19; j_gene: TRBJ1-5; len: 18; abundance: .; d_gene: TRBD1; CDR3aa: CASSTILDRASSNQPQHF; CDR3nt: TGTGCCAGTAGTACCATCCTCGACAGGGCGAGCAGCAATCAGCCCCAGCATTTT
v_gene: TRBV5-6; j_gene: TRBJ1-1; len: 16; abundance: .; d_gene: TRBD1; CDR3aa: CASSQQQGTWDTEAFF; CDR3nt: TGTGCCAGCAGCCAGCAACAGGGGACTTGGGACACTGAAGCTTTCTTT
v_gene: TRBV6-5; j_gene: TRBJ2-1; len: 15; abundance: .; d_gene: TRBD2; CDR3aa: CASSNSGRARNEQFF; CDR3nt: TGTGCCAGCAGCAATAGCGGGAGGGCCCGGAATGAGCAGTTCTTC
v_gene: TRBV7-9; j_gene: TRBJ2-7; len: 12; abundance: few; d_gene: TRBD1; CDR3aa: CASSPDRVEQYF; CDR3nt: TGTGCCAGCAGCCCGGACAGGGTCGAGCAGTACTTC
v_gene: TRBV18; j_gene: TRBJ1-4; len: 15; abundance: .; d_gene: TRBD1; CDR3aa: CASSLGQGSQEKLFF; CDR3nt: TGTGCCAGCTCACTGGGACAGGGAAGTCAGGAAAAACTGTTTTTT
v_gene: TRBV7-9; j_gene: TRBJ2-5; len: 12; abundance: .; d_gene: .; CDR3aa: CASTLRVETQYF; CDR3nt: TGTGCCAGCACACTCCGGGTGGAGACCCAGTACTTC
v_gene: TRBV19; j_gene: TRBJ1-4; len: 16; abundance: .; d_gene: .; CDR3aa: CASSIDGGTVNEKLFF; CDR3nt: TGTGCCAGTAGTATAGATGGAGGGACCGTTAATGAAAAACTGTTTTTT
v_gene: TRBV15; j_gene: TRBJ2-7; len: 14; abundance: .; d_gene: .; CDR3aa: CATSSSLSPYEQYF; CDR3nt: TGTGCCACCAGTAGTAGTCTATCACCCTACGAGCAGTACTTC
v_gene: TRBV7-8; j_gene: TRBJ2-5; len: 13; abundance: once; d_gene: .; CDR3aa: CASSLTDGETQYF; CDR3nt: TGTGCCAGCAGCTTGACTGATGGAGAGACCCAGTACTTC
v_gene: TRBV2; j_gene: TRBJ1-5; len: 15; abundance: .; d_gene: TRBD1; CDR3aa: CASSEWDRPQEPQHF; CDR3nt: TGTGCCAGCAGTGAGTGGGACAGGCCCCAGGAGCCCCAGCATTTT
v_gene: TRBV7-9; j_gene: TRBJ2-2; len: 16; abundance: .; d_gene: TRBD1; CDR3aa: CASSSPGTALTGELFF; CDR3nt: TGTGCCAGCAGCTCACCCGGGACAGCTCTAACCGGGGAGCTGTTTTTT
v_gene: TRBV28; j_gene: TRBJ1-6; len: 16; abundance: .; d_gene: .; CDR3aa: CASSGSQWDIKTPLHF; CDR3nt: TGTGCCAGCAGTGGGAGTCAATGGGATATAAAGACCCCCCTCCACTTT
v_gene: TRBV2; j_gene: TRBJ2-3; len: 14; abundance: .; d_gene: TRBD1; CDR3aa: CASRRQGATDTQYF; CDR3nt: TGTGCCAGCAGGCGGCAGGGGGCCACAGATACGCAGTATTTT
v_gene: TRBV19; j_gene: TRBJ2-3; len: 15; abundance: .; d_gene: TRBD2; CDR3aa: CASSLGLAGTDTQYF; CDR3nt: TGTGCCAGTAGTCTTGGACTAGCGGGGACAGATACGCAGTATTTT
v_gene: TRBV29-1; j_gene: TRBJ1-1; len: 15; abundance: .; d_gene: .; CDR3aa: CSVEDFTVRGTEAFF; CDR3nt: TGCAGCGTTGAAGATTTTACCGTTAGAGGCACTGAAGCTTTCTTT
v_gene: TRBV7-9; j_gene: TRBJ2-2; len: 14; abundance: .; d_gene: .; CDR3aa: CASSPEGRSGELFF; CDR3nt: TGTGCCAGCAGCCCTGAGGGGAGGAGCGGGGAGCTGTTTTTT
v_gene: TRBV3-1/TRBV3-2; j_gene: TRBJ2-7; len: 16; abundance: .; d_gene: TRBD2; CDR3aa: CASSPNPSGRAYEQYF; CDR3nt: TGTGCCAGCAGCCCCAACCCTAGCGGGAGGGCCTACGAGCAGTACTTC
v_gene: TRBV11-2; j_gene: TRBJ1-2; len: 15; abundance: .; d_gene: .; CDR3aa: CASSLGDSYRYGYTF; CDR3nt: TGTGCCAGCAGCTTAGGTGACAGCTACCGCTATGGCTACACCTTC
v_gene: TRBV7-6; j_gene: TRBJ2-7; len: 15; abundance: .; d_gene: TRBD1; CDR3aa: CASSLEGTGAYEQYF; CDR3nt: TGTGCCAGCAGTTTAGAAGGGACAGGGGCCTACGAGCAGTACTTC
v_gene: TRBV19; j_gene: TRBJ2-2; len: 16; abundance: .; d_gene: TRBD2; CDR3aa: CASSILSGRVTGELFF; CDR3nt: TGTGCCAGTAGTATTCTGTCAGGGAGGGTAACCGGGGAGCTGTTTTTT
v_gene: TRBV11-2; j_gene: TRBJ2-5; len: 15; abundance: .; d_gene: TRBD2; CDR3aa: CASSRTGTTQETQYF; CDR3nt: TGTGCCAGCAGCCGTACCGGGACTACACAAGAGACCCAGTACTTC
v_gene: TRBV10-2; j_gene: TRBJ2-5; len: 12; abundance: many; d_gene: TRBD1; CDR3aa: CASRQGIETQYF; CDR3nt: TGCGCCAGCAGACAGGGGATAGAGACCCAGTACTTC
v_gene: TRBV6-1; j_gene: TRBJ2-2; len: 16; abundance: .; d_gene: .; CDR3aa: CASSEARGTNTGELFF; CDR3nt: TGTGCCAGCAGTGAAGCTCGCGGAACGAACACCGGGGAGCTGTTTTTT
v_gene: TRBV5-6; j_gene: TRBJ2-3; len: 14; abundance: .; d_gene: TRBD1; CDR3aa: CASSLRGGADTQYF; CDR3nt: TGTGCCAGCAGCTTGCGAGGGGGCGCAGATACGCAGTATTTT
v_gene: TRBV7-2; j_gene: TRBJ2-5; len: 17; abundance: .; d_gene: TRBD2; CDR3aa: CASSPYTLLAGGETQYF; CDR3nt: TGTGCCAGCAGCCCCTACACATTACTAGCGGGCGGGGAGACCCAGTACTTC
v_gene: TRBV14; j_gene: TRBJ2-3; len: 13; abundance: .; d_gene: .; CDR3aa: CASSLQGTDTQYF; CDR3nt: TGTGCCAGCAGCCTTCAGGGGACAGATACGCAGTATTTT
v_gene: TRBV20-1; j_gene: TRBJ1-2; len: 11; abundance: .; d_gene: TRBD1; CDR3aa: CSVGGASMNTF; CDR3nt: TGCAGTGTAGGGGGCGCGTCGATGAACACCTTC
v_gene: TRBV27; j_gene: TRBJ2-7; len: 15; abundance: once; d_gene: .; CDR3aa: CASISSGVGKGEQYF; CDR3nt: TGTGCCAGCATTAGTTCGGGTGTGGGCAAGGGGGAGCAGTACTTC
v_gene: TRBV6-2/TRBV6-3; j_gene: TRBJ2-2; len: 15; abundance: .; d_gene: .; CDR3aa: CASSYSGVKTGELFF; CDR3nt: TGTGCCAGCAGTTACTCAGGGGTTAAAACCGGGGAGCTGTTTTTT
v_gene: TRBV30; j_gene: TRBJ2-7; len: 12; abundance: .; d_gene: .; CDR3aa: CAGMGGPGEQYF; CDR3nt: TGTGCCGGGATGGGGGGGCCCGGGGAGCAGTACTTC
v_gene: TRBV27; j_gene: TRBJ1-2; len: 15; abundance: .; d_gene: TRBD1; CDR3aa: CASSRQGEARYGYTF; CDR3nt: TGTGCCAGCAGTCGACAGGGGGAGGCTCGGTATGGCTACACCTTC
v_gene: TRBV3-1/TRBV3-2; j_gene: TRBJ1-2; len: 14; abundance: .; d_gene: .; CDR3aa: CASSQEGRPSGYTF; CDR3nt: TGTGCCAGCAGCCAAGAGGGCCGGCCCTCGGGCTACACCTTC
v_gene: TRBV19; j_gene: TRBJ1-2; len: 14; abundance: .; d_gene: .; CDR3aa: CASSPTPFIYGYTF; CDR3nt: TGTGCCAGTAGTCCTACTCCGTTTATCTATGGCTACACCTTC
v_gene: TRBV27; j_gene: TRBJ2-2; len: 17; abundance: .; d_gene: TRBD1; CDR3aa: CASSLSSGTGVTGELFF; CDR3nt: TGTGCCAGCAGTTTATCGAGCGGGACAGGGGTAACAGGGGAGCTGTTTTTT
v_gene: TRBV4-1; j_gene: TRBJ2-2; len: 18; abundance: .; d_gene: .; CDR3aa: CASSQPRDSPHYTGELFF; CDR3nt: TGCGCCAGCAGCCAACCCAGGGACTCCCCTCATTACACCGGGGAGCTGTTTTTT
v_gene: TRBV6-5; j_gene: TRBJ2-7; len: 12; abundance: .; d_gene: .; CDR3aa: CASSLPGVEQYF; CDR3nt: TGTGCCAGCAGCCTTCCAGGGGTCGAGCAGTACTTC
v_gene: TRBV6-5; j_gene: TRBJ2-7; len: 14; abundance: .; d_gene: .; CDR3aa: CASSWSQGGYEQYF; CDR3nt: TGTGCCAGCAGTTGGAGCCAGGGGGGCTACGAGCAGTACTTC
v_gene: TRBV18; j_gene: TRBJ2-1; len: 16; abundance: once; d_gene: TRBD2; CDR3aa: CASSPEETSGGNEQFF; CDR3nt: TGTGCCAGCTCACCAGAGGAGACTAGCGGGGGGAATGAGCAGTTCTTC
v_gene: TRBV7-2; j_gene: TRBJ1-2; len: 15; abundance: .; d_gene: .; CDR3aa: CASSLSRVGGYGYTF; CDR3nt: TGTGCCAGCAGCTTGAGCAGGGTAGGAGGGTATGGCTACACCTTC
v_gene: TRBV30; j_gene: TRBJ1-4; len: 14; abundance: few; d_gene: TRBD1; CDR3aa: CAWERGTGREKLFF; CDR3nt: TGTGCCTGGGAGAGGGGGACAGGGCGTGAAAAACTGTTTTTT
v_gene: TRBV25-1; j_gene: TRBJ1-6; len: 17; abundance: .; d_gene: TRBD1; CDR3aa: CASSGGKGTGVISPLHF; CDR3nt: TGTGCCAGCAGTGGGGGAAAGGGGACAGGAGTTATTTCACCCCTCCACTTT
v_gene: TRBV28; j_gene: TRBJ2-1; len: 18; abundance: .; d_gene: .; CDR3aa: CASSWDILRGSSYNEQFF; CDR3nt: TGTGCCAGCAGCTGGGATATCCTCAGGGGTTCCTCCTACAATGAGCAGTTCTTC
v_gene: TRBV2; j_gene: TRBJ1-5; len: 13; abundance: .; d_gene: .; CDR3aa: CASREYSNQPQHF; CDR3nt: TGTGCCAGCAGGGAATATAGCAATCAGCCCCAGCATTTT
v_gene: TRBV5-4; j_gene: TRBJ1-2; len: 15; abundance: once; d_gene: .; CDR3aa: CASSLEGVGGDGYTF; CDR3nt: TGTGCCAGCAGCTTGGAAGGGGTAGGGGGAGATGGCTACACCTTC
v_gene: TRBV19; j_gene: TRBJ1-4; len: 15; abundance: .; d_gene: TRBD1; CDR3aa: CASSRMGQGGEKLFF; CDR3nt: TGTGCCAGTAGTCGAATGGGACAGGGAGGAGAAAAACTGTTTTTT
v_gene: TRBV24-1; j_gene: TRBJ2-2; len: 11; abundance: few; d_gene: .; CDR3aa: CATGDTGELFF; CDR3nt: TGTGCCACCGGAGACACCGGGGAGCTGTTTTTT
v_gene: TRBV12-3/TRBV12-4; j_gene: TRBJ1-2; len: 13; abundance: few; d_gene: .; CDR3aa: CASSHDSLYGYTF; CDR3nt: TGTGCCAGCAGTCACGACAGCCTCTATGGCTACACCTTC
v_gene: TRBV6-5; j_gene: TRBJ2-3; len: 15; abundance: .; d_gene: .; CDR3aa: CASSYQGSITDTQYF; CDR3nt: TGTGCCAGCAGTTACCAGGGAAGTATCACAGATACGCAGTATTTT
v_gene: TRBV6-5; j_gene: TRBJ1-1; len: 15; abundance: few; d_gene: TRBD1; CDR3aa: CASSYGQGFRTEAFF; CDR3nt: TGTGCCAGCAGTTACGGACAGGGTTTTAGGACTGAAGCTTTCTTT
v_gene: TRBV15; j_gene: TRBJ1-5; len: 13; abundance: .; d_gene: TRBD1; CDR3aa: CATRRQGGQPQHF; CDR3nt: TGTGCCACCAGAAGACAGGGTGGACAGCCCCAGCATTTT
v_gene: TRBV7-9; j_gene: TRBJ1-5; len: 15; abundance: once; d_gene: .; CDR3aa: CASSPEGVGNQPQHF; CDR3nt: TGTGCCAGCAGCCCCGAGGGGGTTGGCAATCAGCCCCAGCATTTT